This entry describes one T cell receptor (beta chain). The method was immunoSEQ multiplex PCR; TCRdb's version includes in-frame clones alone and lacks a portion of them. In the table there are approximately 300,000 clones, around four fifths of which are singletons. Treatment defined: roughly 19 received Ad26.COV2.S at low or high dose, single or two shots; roughly 5 received placebo; per-sample allocation not given. All samples were drawn on day 63, counting from the first vaccine or placebo injection. A Boston adult aged 18-55 years was the donor. This sample is drawn from a study of Ad26.COV2.S vaccination and SARS-CoV-2 variants. As for the study in general: Dosing was one shot or two shots 56 days apart.

This clonotype originated in a person aged 18-60 years who received the Ad26.COV2.S COVID-19 vaccine or a placebo. Sequencing used peripheral blood, obtained in a trial of Ad26.COV2.S vaccine versus placebo.

The CDR3 DNA is TGTGCCAGCAGCTCGCAAGTGGGAACTGAAGCTTTCTTT. As protein: CASSSQVGTEAFF. This chain joins TRBV7-3 and TRBJ1-1; D ambiguous. Between the trimmed V and J ends, which lost 4 bases and 5 bases, there was a span of 11 bases. This CDR3 has 13 amino acids. CDR1 is SGHTA, CDR2 FQGTGA, per germline.